These 25 T cell receptor beta chains were sequenced from one sample in a study of monozygotic twins with inflammatory bowel disease. TCRdb reprocessed the 5' RACE reads and reports one entry per CDR3 protein, with no DNA. This listing includes about 440,000 distinct CDR3 sequences. Sequencing was performed on blood. The receptors were sampled from a human donor with ulcerative colitis or Crohn's disease, or a healthy co-twin of an affected twin (not recorded which).

The chain is built from TRBV25-1 and TRBJ2-5; the D call from TCRdb, TRBD1, cannot be confirmed without DNA. The CDR3 extends over 16 amino acids. The germline V gene encodes CDR1 MGHDK and CDR2 SYGVNS. CDR3 sequence reads: CASSEPGQWFQETQYF.

The V and J genes are TRBV20-1 and TRBJ2-7; without DNA, the TCRdb call of TRBD1 cannot be checked. The CDR3 consists of 14 residues. Germline CDR1 and CDR2: DFQATT and SNEGSKA (reference sequence). CDR3: CSALWDRNSYEQYF.

This chain uses TRBV20-1 with TRBJ2-6; checking the TCRdb D call of TRBD2 is not possible without DNA. The CDR3 spans 18 residues. The germline V gene has CDR1 DFQATT and CDR2 SNEGSKA (reference sequence). The CDR3 loop reads CSVRGSSSGSSGANVLTF.

This rearrangement joins TRBV19 to TRBJ2-6; the D gene TCRdb calls, TRBD1, cannot be checked with no DNA. CDR1 LNHDA and CDR2 SQIVND come from the germline V gene (reference sequence). The CDR3 contains 14 residues. The CDR3 sequence is CASSGQGGANVLTF. Complete variable domain (other parts from reference TRBV19 and TRBJ2-6): DGGITQSPKYLFRKEGQNVTLSCEQNLNHDAMYWYRQDPGQGLRLIYYSQIVNDFQKGDIAEGYSVSREKKESFPLTVTSAQKNPTAFYLCASSGQGGANVLTFGAGSRLTVL.

The V and J genes are TRBV6-1 and TRBJ1-1; absent DNA, TCRdb's TRBD1 call cannot be checked. Germline values: CDR1 MNHNS, CDR2 SASEGT. CDR3 size: 16 residues. The chain's CDR3 is CASTPSSGGMNTEAFF.

The rearrangement joins TRBV30 to TRBJ2-1; checking the TCRdb D call of TRBD1 is not possible without DNA. Germline V CDR1 and CDR2: GTSNPN, SVGIG (reference sequence). The CDR3 is made up of 14 amino acids. This CDR3 reads CAWSVKRGSNEQFF. The complete variable domain, with remaining parts taken from reference TRBV30 and TRBJ2-1, reads SQTIHQWPATLVQPVGSPLSLECTVEGTSNPNLYWYRQAAGRGLQLLFYSVGIGQISSEVPQNLSASRPQDRQFILSSKKLLLSDSGFYLCAWSVKRGSNEQFFGPGTRLTVL.

The J gene is TRBJ2-7, the V gene TRBV2; TCRdb indicates TRBD1, and absent DNA this call remains unverified. The CDR3 has 12 residues. Germline CDR1 and CDR2: SNHLY and FYNNEI. CDR3 sequence: CASRTDTYEQYF.

The rearrangement joins TRBV7-9 to TRBJ2-5; TCRdb lists TRBD2, though no DNA is available to test this call. Germline lookup yields CDR1 SEHNR and CDR2 FQNEAQ (reference sequence). This CDR3 is 15 amino acids long. This CDR3 is CASSSRLGREETQYF.

The CDR3 sequence: CSAQIPNTGELFF. The chain employs TRBV20-1 and TRBJ2-2. Germline assignment: CDR1 DFQATT and CDR2 SNEGSKA (reference sequence). The CDR3 covers 13 residues.

The chain carries TRBV13 and TRBJ2-6; TCRdb outputs TRBD2, but without DNA this stays unchecked. The CDR3 runs to 19 residues. Per the germline V gene, CDR1 is PRHDT and CDR2 is FYEKMQ (reference sequence). The CDR3 protein is CASSHPSGSSLSGANVLTF. The whole variable domain, remainder taken from reference TRBV13 and TRBJ2-6, is AAGVIQSPRHLIKEKRETATLKCYPIPRHDTVYWYQQGPGQDPQFLISFYEKMQSDKGSIPDRFSAQQFSDYHSELNMSSLELGDSALYFCASSHPSGSSLSGANVLTFGAGSRLTVL.

The V and J genes are TRBV20-1 and TRBJ2-3; TCRdb selects TRBD1, and the lack of DNA leaves this call unchecked. The CDR3 sequence is 19 residues long. The germline CDR1 and CDR2 sequences are DFQATT and SNEGSKA (reference sequence). The CDR3 sequence: CSAAAVGGQGAEGTDTQYF.

V and J are TRBV11-2 and TRBJ2-3; as DNA is missing, the TRBD2 call by TCRdb cannot be tested. The germline V gene has CDR1 SGHAT and CDR2 FQNNGV. CDR3 size: 17 residues. CDR3 loop: CASSLRDAGGPVDTQYF. Full variable domain (outside the CDR3, taken from reference TRBV11-2 and TRBJ2-3): EAGVAQSPRYKIIEKRQSVAFWCNPISGHATLYWYQQILGQGPKLLIQFQNNGVVDDSQLPKDRFSAERLKGVDSTLKIQPAKLEDSAVYLCASSLRDAGGPVDTQYFGPGTRLTVL.

The rearrangement joins TRBV12-3 or TRBV12-4 to TRBJ1-1. This CDR3 contains 14 residues. The CDR3 reads CASSFVGGNPEAFF.

The CDR3 loop is CASSEDRASYEQYF. The chain couples TRBV2 to TRBJ2-7; TCRdb calls TRBD1, which cannot be checked without DNA. The CDR3 is made up of 14 amino acids. Germline assignment: CDR1 SNHLY and CDR2 FYNNEI.

This rearrangement joins TRBV5-4 to TRBJ2-7; no DNA is available, so the TRBD2 call from TCRdb remains unchecked. Per germline, CDR1 SGHNT and CDR2 YYREEE (reference sequence). The CDR3 sequence is 14 residues long. The CDR3 loop reads CASSLPGLYYEQYF.

V and J are TRBV14 and TRBJ2-1. The CDR3 contains 13 residues. Germline V gives CDR1 SGHDN, CDR2 FVKESK. The CDR3 loop is CASSQALDRLEFF.

The V and J genes are TRBV18 and TRBJ2-3; TCRdb outputs TRBD1, but without DNA this stays unchecked. CDR3 length: 14 amino acids. From germline, CDR1 is KGHSH and CDR2 LQKENI. This CDR3 is CASSPHRGTDTQYF.

The CDR3 region is CASSSSSTNYGYTF. The V and J genes are TRBV7-9 and TRBJ1-2. The CDR3 length is 14 residues. CDR1 and CDR2 from the germline V gene are SEHNR and FQNEAQ (reference sequence).

The chain recombines TRBV28 with TRBJ2-7; no DNA is available, so the TRBD1 call from TCRdb remains unchecked. This CDR3 region has 15 residues. Germline V lookup: CDR1 MDHEN, CDR2 SYDVKM. The CDR3 protein is CASSLGGSTSYEQYF.

V and J are TRBV20-1 and TRBJ2-7; TCRdb's D call, TRBD1, is unchecked because there is no DNA. Per germline, CDR1 DFQATT and CDR2 SNEGSKA (reference sequence). The CDR3 has 14 amino acids. CDR3 sequence: CSAKKRDRGREQYF.

This chain connects TRBV4-1 to TRBJ2-3. Germline V CDR1 and CDR2: MGHRA, YSYEKL. CDR3 length equals 15 residues. This CDR3 reads CASSQGVDSTDTQYF.

The chain is built from TRBV9 and TRBJ2-6; TCRdb reports TRBD1, a call that lacks DNA to check it against. In germline, CDR1 is SGDLS, CDR2 YYNGEE. CDR3 length equals 14 residues. The CDR3 reads CASSGLGTGEVLTF.

CDR3 residues: CAWSSGGPQETQYF. The rearrangement links TRBV30 to TRBJ2-5; TCRdb returns TRBD2, unconfirmable since there is no DNA. The CDR3 has 14 residues. Germline CDR1 GTSNPN, CDR2 SVGIG (reference sequence).

The genes are TRBV20-1 and TRBJ1-6. The CDR3 extends over 13 amino acids. CDR1 DFQATT and CDR2 SNEGSKA come from the germline V gene (reference sequence). The CDR3 region is CSAREGYGSPLHF.

This rearrangement joins TRBV3-1 to TRBJ2-1; TCRdb's D call of TRBD2 is untestable without DNA. Germline loops: CDR1 LGHDT, CDR2 YNNKEL (reference sequence). The CDR3 has 17 amino acids. CDR3 sequence reads: CASSQVTSGRAPNEQFF.